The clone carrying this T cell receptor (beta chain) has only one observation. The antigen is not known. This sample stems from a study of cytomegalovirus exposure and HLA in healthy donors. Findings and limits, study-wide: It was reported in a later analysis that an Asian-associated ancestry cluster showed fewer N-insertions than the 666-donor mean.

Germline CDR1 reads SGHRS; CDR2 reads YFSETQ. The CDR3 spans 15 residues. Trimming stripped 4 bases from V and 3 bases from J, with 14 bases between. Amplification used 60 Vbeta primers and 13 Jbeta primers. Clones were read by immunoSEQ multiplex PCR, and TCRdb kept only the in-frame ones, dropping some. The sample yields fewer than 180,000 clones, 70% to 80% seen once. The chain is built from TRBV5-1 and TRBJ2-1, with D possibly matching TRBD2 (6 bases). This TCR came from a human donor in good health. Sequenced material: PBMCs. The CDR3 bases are TGCGCCAGCAGCCCGGAGGGACTGAACTACAATGAGCAGTTCTTC. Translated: CASSPEGLNYNEQFF. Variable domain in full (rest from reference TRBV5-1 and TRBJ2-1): KAGVTQTPRYLIKTRGQQVTLSCSPISGHRSVSWYQQTPGQGLQFLFEYFSETQRNKGNFPGRFSGRQFSNSRSEMNVSTLELGDSALYLCASSPEGLNYNEQFFGPGTRLTVL.